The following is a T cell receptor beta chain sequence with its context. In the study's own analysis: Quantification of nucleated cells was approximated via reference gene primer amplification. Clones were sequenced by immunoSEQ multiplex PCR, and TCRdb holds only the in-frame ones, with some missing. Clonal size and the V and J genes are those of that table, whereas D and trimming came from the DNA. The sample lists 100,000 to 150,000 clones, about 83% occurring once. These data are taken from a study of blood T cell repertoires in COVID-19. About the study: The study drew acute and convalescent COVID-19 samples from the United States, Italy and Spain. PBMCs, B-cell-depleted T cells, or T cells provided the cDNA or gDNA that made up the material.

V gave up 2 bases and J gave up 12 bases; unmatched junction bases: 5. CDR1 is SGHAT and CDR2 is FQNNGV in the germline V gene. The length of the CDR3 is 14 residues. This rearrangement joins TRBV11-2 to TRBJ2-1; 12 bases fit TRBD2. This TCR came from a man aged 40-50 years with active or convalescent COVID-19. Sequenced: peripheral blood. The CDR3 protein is CASSLRASGGVQFF. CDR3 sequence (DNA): TGTGCCAGCAGCTTAAGGGCTAGCGGGGGGGTGCAGTTCTTC.